The sequence of this T cell receptor beta chain was determined in a study of CD8 T cells in Susac syndrome. The V gene end was trimmed by 4 bases and the J gene end by 0 bases; junction bases not matched to a gene: 7. This CDR3 region has 16 residues. CDR1 and CDR2 (germline): SGDLS, YYNGEE. Treatment-naive patients with stable or active relapsing-remitting disease served as multiple sclerosis controls. RNA in amounts of roughly 0.45 to 1 ug was reverse transcribed with random hexamers. Each CDR3 protein gets one entry after TCRdb re-called the immunoSEQ multiplex PCR reads with MiXCR. The top ten hold under 0.15% of the sample, which has some 150,000 distinct CDR3 sequences, 95% to 96% seen once.

What was sequenced was CD8+ T cells from PBMCs. The TCR sequence derives from a human donor with multiple sclerosis. This chain uses TRBV9 with TRBJ2-3; 8 bases fit TRBD2. The CDR3 region is CASSLSGGPSTDTQYF. Written as DNA, the CDR3 is TGTGCCAGCAGCCTCAGCGGGGGCCCTAGCACAGATACGCAGTATTTT.